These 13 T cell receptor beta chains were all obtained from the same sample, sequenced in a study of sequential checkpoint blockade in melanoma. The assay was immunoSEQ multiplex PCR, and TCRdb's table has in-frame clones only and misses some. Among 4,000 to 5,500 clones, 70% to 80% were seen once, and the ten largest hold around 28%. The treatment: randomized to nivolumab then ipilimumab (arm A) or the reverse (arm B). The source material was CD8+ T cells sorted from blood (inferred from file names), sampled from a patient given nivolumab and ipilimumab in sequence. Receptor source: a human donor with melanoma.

DNA of the CDR3: TGCGCCAGCAGCCAAGTGGGGGGGGCGGGTACTGAAGCTTTCTTT. It codes for CASSQVGGAGTEAFF. J is TRBJ1-1 and V is TRBV4-1; a weak D match, TRBD1 (6 bases). V lost 1 base to trimming and J lost 5 bases, with 14 bases between them. Germline CDR1 is MGHRA and CDR2 is YSYEKL. This CDR3 comprises 15 residues.

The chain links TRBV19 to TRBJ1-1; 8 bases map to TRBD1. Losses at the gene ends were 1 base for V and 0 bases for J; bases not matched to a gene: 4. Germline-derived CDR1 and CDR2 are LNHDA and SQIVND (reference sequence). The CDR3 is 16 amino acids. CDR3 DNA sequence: TGTGCCAGTAGTATAGGTGGGGACAGGTTGAACACTGAAGCTTTCTTT. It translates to CASSIGGDRLNTEAFF.

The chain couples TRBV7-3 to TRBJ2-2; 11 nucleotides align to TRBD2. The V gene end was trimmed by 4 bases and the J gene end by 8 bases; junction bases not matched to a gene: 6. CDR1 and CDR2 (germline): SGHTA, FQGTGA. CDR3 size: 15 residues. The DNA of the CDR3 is TGTGCCAGCAGCTCCCTCGGGACTAGCGGTGGGGAGCTGTTTTTT. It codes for CASSSLGTSGGELFF. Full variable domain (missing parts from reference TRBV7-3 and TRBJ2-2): GAGVSQTPSNKVTEKGKYVELRCDPISGHTALYWYRQSLGQGPEFLIYFQGTGAADDSGLPNDRFFAVRPEGSVSTLKIQRTERGDSAVYLCASSSLGTSGGELFFGEGSRLTVL.

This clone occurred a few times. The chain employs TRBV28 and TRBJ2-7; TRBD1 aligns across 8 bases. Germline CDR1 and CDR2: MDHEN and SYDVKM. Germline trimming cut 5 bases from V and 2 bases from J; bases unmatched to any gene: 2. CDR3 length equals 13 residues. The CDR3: CASSKQGAYEQYF. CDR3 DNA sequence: TGTGCCAGCAGTAAACAGGGGGCCTACGAGCAGTACTTC. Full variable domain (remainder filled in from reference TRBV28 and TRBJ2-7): DVKVTQSSRYLVKRTGEKVFLECVQDMDHENMFWYRQDPGLGLRLIYFSYDVKMKEKGDIPEGYSVSREKKERFSLILESASTNQTSMYLCASSKQGAYEQYFGPGTRLTVT.

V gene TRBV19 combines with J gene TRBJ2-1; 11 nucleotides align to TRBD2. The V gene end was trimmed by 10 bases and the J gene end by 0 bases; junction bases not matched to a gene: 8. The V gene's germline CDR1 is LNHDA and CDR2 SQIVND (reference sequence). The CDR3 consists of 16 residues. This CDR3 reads CATVAGGISSYNEQFF. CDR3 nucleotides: TGTGCCACCGTAGCGGGGGGGATAAGCTCCTACAATGAGCAGTTCTTC.

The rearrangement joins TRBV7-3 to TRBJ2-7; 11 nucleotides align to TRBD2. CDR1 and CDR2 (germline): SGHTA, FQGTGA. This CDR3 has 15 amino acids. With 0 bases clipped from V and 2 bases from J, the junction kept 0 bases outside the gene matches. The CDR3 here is CASSLTSGGAYEQYF. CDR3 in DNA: TGTGCCAGCAGCTTAACTAGCGGGGGGGCCTACGAGCAGTACTTC.

The CDR3 reads CASSFNPGQGNQPQHF. CDR3 nucleotides: TGTGCCAGCAGTTTCAATCCGGGACAGGGAAATCAGCCCCAGCATTTT. The chain recombines TRBV28 with TRBJ1-5, with TRBD1 identical over 9 bases. The CDR3 is 16 amino acids. V was pared by 3 bases and J by 4 bases, with 7 bases of the junction left unmatched. Germline CDR1 is MDHEN and CDR2 is SYDVKM.

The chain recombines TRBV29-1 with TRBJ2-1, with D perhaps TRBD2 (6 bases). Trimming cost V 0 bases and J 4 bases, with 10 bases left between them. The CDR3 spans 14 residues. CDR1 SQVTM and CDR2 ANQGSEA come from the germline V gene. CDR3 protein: CSVEDWGVYNEQFF. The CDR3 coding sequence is TGCAGCGTTGAAGATTGGGGGGTTTACAATGAGCAGTTCTTC.

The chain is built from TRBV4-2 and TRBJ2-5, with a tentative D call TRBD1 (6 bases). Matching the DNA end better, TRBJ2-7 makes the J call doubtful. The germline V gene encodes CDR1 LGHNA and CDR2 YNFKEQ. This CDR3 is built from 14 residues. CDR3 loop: CASSPGNRAYEQYF. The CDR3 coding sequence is TGTGCCAGCAGCCCAGGGAACAGGGCCTACGAGCAGTACTTC.

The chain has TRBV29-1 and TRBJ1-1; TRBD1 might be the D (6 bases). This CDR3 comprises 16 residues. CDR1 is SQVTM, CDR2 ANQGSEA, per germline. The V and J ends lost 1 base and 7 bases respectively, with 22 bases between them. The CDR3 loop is CSVEGLGGRSSNEAFF. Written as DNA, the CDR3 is TGCAGCGTTGAAGGCTTAGGGGGTCGTTCGTCGAATGAAGCTTTCTTT.

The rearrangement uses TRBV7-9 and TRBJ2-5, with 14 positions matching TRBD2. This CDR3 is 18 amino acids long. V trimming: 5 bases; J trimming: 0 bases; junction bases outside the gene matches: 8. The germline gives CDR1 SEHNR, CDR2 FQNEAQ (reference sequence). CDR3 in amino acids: CASSLGTSGGSYQETQYF. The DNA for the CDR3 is TGTGCCAGCAGCCTTGGGACTAGCGGGGGTTCCTACCAAGAGACCCAGTACTTC.

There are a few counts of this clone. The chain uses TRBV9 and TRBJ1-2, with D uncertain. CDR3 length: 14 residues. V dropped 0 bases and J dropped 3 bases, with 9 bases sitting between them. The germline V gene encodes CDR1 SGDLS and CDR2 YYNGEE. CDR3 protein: CASSVVMGDYGYTF. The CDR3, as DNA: TGTGCCAGCAGCGTAGTTATGGGAGACTATGGCTACACCTTC.

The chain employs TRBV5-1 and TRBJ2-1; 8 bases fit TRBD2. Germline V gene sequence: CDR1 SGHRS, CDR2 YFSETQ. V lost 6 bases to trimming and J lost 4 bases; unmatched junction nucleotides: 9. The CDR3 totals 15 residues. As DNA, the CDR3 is TGCGCCAGCACCCCCGGGAGGGGCGGGTACAATGAGCAGTTCTTC. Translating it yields CASTPGRGGYNEQFF.